The clone carrying this T cell receptor beta chain was counted a single time. The antigen remains undetermined. Primers: 60 Vbeta forward and 13 Jbeta reverse. Data came from immunoSEQ multiplex PCR; TCRdb stores just in-frame clones and leaves some out. Of nearly 110,000 clones in the sample, 60% to 80% were seen once. This sample was included in a study of cytomegalovirus exposure and HLA in healthy donors. The study's findings and limits: It is likely that the observed cluster of highly shared sequence variants was a sequencing artifact.

Germline CDR1 MDHEN, CDR2 SYDVKM. CDR3 length: 17 amino acids. The V gene lost 4 bases and the J gene lost 3 bases, with 18 bases spanning the gap. The clonotype comes from a boy younger than 18 in good health and CMV-seronegative. The chain couples TRBV28 to TRBJ1-4; TRBD1 is a possible D gene (6 bases). Sequencing used PBMCs. The CDR3 protein is CASSWIGGAGPNEKLFF. CDR3 DNA sequence: TGTGCCAGCAGTTGGATTGGGGGGGCGGGTCCTAATGAAAAACTGTTTTTT. The full variable domain, with the rest looked up from reference TRBV28 and TRBJ1-4, is DVKVTQSSRYLVKRTGEKVFLECVQDMDHENMFWYRQDPGLGLRLIYFSYDVKMKEKGDIPEGYSVSREKKERFSLILESASTNQTSMYLCASSWIGGAGPNEKLFFGSGTQLSVL.